This is a list of T cell receptor beta chains from one sample in a study of shared clonotypes between healthy human individuals. Generated by immunoSEQ multiplex PCR, the TCRdb table keeps only in-frame clones and is missing some. Here the sample spans millions of clones, around 95% being singletons. Sequencing was carried out using naive CD4+ T cells sorted from blood. Receptors were obtained from a man between 18 and 29 years old in good health. CDR3s include the opening cysteine and the closing phenylalanine or tryptophan. Each record gives: CDR3 DNA, CDR3 protein, clone size, V gene, J gene, D gene. D genes are given only for firm matches. Size is omitted from some rows. Given values are once, few, many or a class for expanded clones.

CDR3 DNA: TGTGCCAGTAGTATAAAGGAAGGCATCGAAGCTTTCTTT
CDR3 protein: CASSIKEGIEAFF
clone size: .
V gene: TRBV19
J gene: TRBJ1-1
D gene: .

CDR3 DNA: TGTGCCAGCAGTTTGACAGGGGGCGGCAATCAGCCCCAGCATTTT
CDR3 protein: CASSLTGGGNQPQHF
clone size: .
V gene: TRBV28
J gene: TRBJ1-5
D gene: TRBD1

CDR3 DNA: TGTGCCAGCAGTCCTTTAAAAGGGAAGTCGGACCTAAACACTGAAGCTTTCTTT
CDR3 protein: CASSPLKGKSDLNTEAFF
clone size: .
V gene: TRBV28
J gene: TRBJ1-1
D gene: .

CDR3 DNA: TGTGCCAGCTCACCACAGCAGGATCTGATACGGGAGCAGTATTTT
CDR3 protein: CASSPQQDLIREQYF
clone size: .
V gene: TRBV18
J gene: TRBJ2-3
D gene: .

CDR3 DNA: TGTGCCAGCAGTACAACCAGGGGCACAGATACGCAGTATTTT
CDR3 protein: CASSTTRGTDTQYF
clone size: .
V gene: TRBV6-5
J gene: TRBJ2-3
D gene: .

CDR3 DNA: TGTGCCAGTAGTCTTCAAAACGGACCGTACGGCTACACCTTC
CDR3 protein: CASSLQNGPYGYTF
clone size: .
V gene: TRBV19
J gene: TRBJ1-2
D gene: .

CDR3 DNA: TGTGCCAGCAGTTTGGACACCTTAACCTACGAGCAGTACTTC
CDR3 protein: CASSLDTLTYEQYF
clone size: once
V gene: TRBV6-5
J gene: TRBJ2-7
D gene: .

CDR3 DNA: TGTGCCAGCAGCTCCAGGGCCTCGGTTAGACGCACTGAAGCTTTCTTT
CDR3 protein: CASSSRASVRRTEAFF
clone size: once
V gene: TRBV7-9
J gene: TRBJ1-1
D gene: .

CDR3 DNA: TGTGCCAGCAGCTTAGTCGGGACCGCGTCCTACGAGCAGTACTTC
CDR3 protein: CASSLVGTASYEQYF
clone size: once
V gene: TRBV7-9
J gene: TRBJ2-7
D gene: .

CDR3 DNA: TGTGCCAGCAGCACAGGGGGCGCGGAGACCCAGTACTTC
CDR3 protein: CASSTGGAETQYF
clone size: .
V gene: TRBV9
J gene: TRBJ2-5
D gene: TRBD1

CDR3 DNA: TGTGCCAGCAGAGGGGGCAGGAACACTGAAGCTTTCTTT
CDR3 protein: CASRGGRNTEAFF
clone size: once
V gene: TRBV27
J gene: TRBJ1-1
D gene: TRBD1

CDR3 DNA: TGTGCCATCGGGGGTTATAGCAATCAGCCCCAGCATTTT
CDR3 protein: CAIGGYSNQPQHF
clone size: .
V gene: TRBV10-3
J gene: TRBJ1-5
D gene: .

CDR3 DNA: TGTGCCAGCTCCCCTTCTGCGCGGGCAGATACGCAGTATTTT
CDR3 protein: CASSPSARADTQYF
clone size: .
V gene: TRBV18
J gene: TRBJ2-3
D gene: .

CDR3 DNA: TGTGCCAGCAAATCTTCGGGACAAGAAGGTTCACCCCTCCACTTT
CDR3 protein: CASKSSGQEGSPLHF
clone size: .
V gene: TRBV2
J gene: TRBJ1-6
D gene: .

CDR3 DNA: TGTGCCACCAAGTGGTCCGGGGGCAGACAGCCCCAGCATTTT
CDR3 protein: CATKWSGGRQPQHF
clone size: .
V gene: TRBV28
J gene: TRBJ1-5
D gene: .

CDR3 DNA: TGCGCCAGCAGCTTGGAAGCTTCTAGCACAGATACGCAGTATTTT
CDR3 protein: CASSLEASSTDTQYF
clone size: .
V gene: TRBV5-1
J gene: TRBJ2-3
D gene: .

CDR3 DNA: TGTGCCAGCAGTGGAGGACAGGGGAGCACAGATACGCAGTATTTT
CDR3 protein: CASSGGQGSTDTQYF
clone size: .
V gene: TRBV25-1
J gene: TRBJ2-3
D gene: TRBD1

CDR3 DNA: TGCGCCAGCAGCCCCGAGGCCGATACGCAGTATTTT
CDR3 protein: CASSPEADTQYF
clone size: .
V gene: TRBV5-1
J gene: TRBJ2-3
D gene: .

CDR3 DNA: TGTGCCGCCGGAAGGGGCAATCAGCCCCAGCATTTT
CDR3 protein: CAAGRGNQPQHF
clone size: .
V gene: TRBV6-5
J gene: TRBJ1-5
D gene: .

CDR3 DNA: TGTGCCAGCAGACGCAGACAGGGCACAGATACGCAGTATTTT
CDR3 protein: CASRRRQGTDTQYF
clone size: .
V gene: TRBV5-6
J gene: TRBJ2-3
D gene: .

CDR3 DNA: TGTGCCAGCACCCCCCACGGGCACGCAGCCTACGAGCAGTACTTC
CDR3 protein: CASTPHGHAAYEQYF
clone size: .
V gene: TRBV9
J gene: TRBJ2-7
D gene: .

CDR3 DNA: TGTGCCAGCAGCTTATGGGAGCACGGGGAGCTGTTTTTT
CDR3 protein: CASSLWEHGELFF
clone size: .
V gene: TRBV11-2
J gene: TRBJ2-2
D gene: .

CDR3 DNA: TGTGCCAGCAGTCCGGTGGGGGGACCCAATCAGCCCCAGCATTTT
CDR3 protein: CASSPVGGPNQPQHF
clone size: .
V gene: TRBV6-6
J gene: TRBJ1-5
D gene: .

CDR3 DNA: TGTGCCACCAGCAGAGTGCCTAGCGGGAGTAGTTCCTACAATGAGCAGTTCTTC
CDR3 protein: CATSRVPSGSSSYNEQFF
clone size: .
V gene: TRBV15
J gene: TRBJ2-1
D gene: TRBD2

CDR3 DNA: TGTGCCAGCAGCTGGGGGTCAGGTGAAAAACTGTTTTTT
CDR3 protein: CASSWGSGEKLFF
clone size: .
V gene: TRBV6-6
J gene: TRBJ1-4
D gene: .

CDR3 DNA: TGTGCCAGCATCTTTCAGCGGGAGCTCACCGGGGAGCTGTTTTTT
CDR3 protein: CASIFQRELTGELFF
clone size: .
V gene: TRBV7-2
J gene: TRBJ2-2
D gene: TRBD2

CDR3 DNA: TGTGCCAGCAGTTCGGCAGCGGGAGGGCCCGAAGATACGCAGTATTTT
CDR3 protein: CASSSAAGGPEDTQYF
clone size: .
V gene: TRBV6-5
J gene: TRBJ2-3
D gene: TRBD2

CDR3 DNA: TGTGCCAGCAGCTTAGAAGGGGGGAGCTCCTACGAGCAGTACTTC
CDR3 protein: CASSLEGGSSYEQYF
clone size: .
V gene: TRBV13
J gene: TRBJ2-7
D gene: .

CDR3 DNA: TGTGCCAGCAGCTTCCATACCCGAAGCTCCTACGAGCAGTACTTC
CDR3 protein: CASSFHTRSSYEQYF
clone size: .
V gene: TRBV5-4
J gene: TRBJ2-7
D gene: .

CDR3 DNA: TGTGCCAGCAGCCTAGACCCGGCCCCTGGAAACACCATATATTTT
CDR3 protein: CASSLDPAPGNTIYF
clone size: .
V gene: TRBV5-4
J gene: TRBJ1-3
D gene: .

CDR3 DNA: TGTGCCAGCTCACCACCGCAGGGGGCCAATACACGACAAGAGACCCAGTACTTC
CDR3 protein: CASSPPQGANTRQETQYF
clone size: .
V gene: TRBV18
J gene: TRBJ2-5
D gene: TRBD1

CDR3 DNA: TGTGCCAGCACCCCTGGGTCCCCAGGGACCATGCAGTACTTC
CDR3 protein: CASTPGSPGTMQYF
clone size: once
V gene: TRBV6-5
J gene: TRBJ2-7
D gene: .

CDR3 DNA: TGTGCCATCAGTGAGGGGTTGAACACTGAAGCTTTCTTT
CDR3 protein: CAISEGLNTEAFF
clone size: .
V gene: TRBV10-3
J gene: TRBJ1-1
D gene: .

CDR3 DNA: TGTGCCAGCAGTGAGTCTGGGGCGCATCCCTATGGCTACACCTTC
CDR3 protein: CASSESGAHPYGYTF
clone size: .
V gene: TRBV2
J gene: TRBJ1-2
D gene: .

CDR3 DNA: TGTGCCAGCAGCGTAGTCGCCTCTGGGGCCAACGTCCTGACTTTC
CDR3 protein: CASSVVASGANVLTF
clone size: few
V gene: TRBV9
J gene: TRBJ2-6
D gene: .

CDR3 DNA: TGTGCCAGCAGCAGGACAGGGGAGTATGGCTACACCTTC
CDR3 protein: CASSRTGEYGYTF
clone size: .
V gene: TRBV28
J gene: TRBJ1-2
D gene: TRBD1

CDR3 DNA: TGTGCCAGCAGCTTAGACAGGAAGGCTGAAGCTTTCTTT
CDR3 protein: CASSLDRKAEAFF
clone size: .
V gene: TRBV11-3
J gene: TRBJ1-1
D gene: .

CDR3 DNA: TGCGCCAGCAGCCCTAGACAGGGGTCCGCCTACGAGCAGTACTTC
CDR3 protein: CASSPRQGSAYEQYF
clone size: .
V gene: TRBV5-1
J gene: TRBJ2-7
D gene: TRBD1

CDR3 DNA: TGTGCCATCAGTGAGTCAAGGGGCCGGACGGAAAAACTGTTTTTT
CDR3 protein: CAISESRGRTEKLFF
clone size: .
V gene: TRBV10-3
J gene: TRBJ1-4
D gene: .

CDR3 DNA: TGTGCCAGTAGTAGGACAGGAGCGAACACTGAAGCTTTCTTT
CDR3 protein: CASSRTGANTEAFF
clone size: .
V gene: TRBV19
J gene: TRBJ1-1
D gene: TRBD1

CDR3 DNA: TGTGCCAGTAGTATGACCATGAACACTGAAGCTTTCTTT
CDR3 protein: CASSMTMNTEAFF
clone size: .
V gene: TRBV19
J gene: TRBJ1-1
D gene: .

CDR3 DNA: TGTGCCAGCTCACCAACACTGACAGGGTTGAACACTGAAGCTTTCTTT
CDR3 protein: CASSPTLTGLNTEAFF
clone size: .
V gene: TRBV18
J gene: TRBJ1-1
D gene: TRBD1

CDR3 DNA: TGCGCCAGCAGCTTGGTGGGGGGCCAGACTGAAGCTTTCTTT
CDR3 protein: CASSLVGGQTEAFF
clone size: .
V gene: TRBV5-1
J gene: TRBJ1-1
D gene: .

CDR3 DNA: TGTGCCTGGAGTGGGGGGCCTCAGGACGATACGCAGTATTTT
CDR3 protein: CAWSGGPQDDTQYF
clone size: .
V gene: TRBV30
J gene: TRBJ2-3
D gene: .

CDR3 DNA: TGCGCCAGCAGCCAAGAGTCGGGGGCACCAGGGGCCAACGTCCTGACTTTC
CDR3 protein: CASSQESGAPGANVLTF
clone size: .
V gene: TRBV4-1
J gene: TRBJ2-6
D gene: .

CDR3 DNA: TGTGCCAGCAGCACCAGACAGGGAAGTTATCTCAATCAGCCCCAGCATTTT
CDR3 protein: CASSTRQGSYLNQPQHF
clone size: .
V gene: TRBV28
J gene: TRBJ1-5
D gene: TRBD1

CDR3 DNA: TGTGCCAGCAGTGCCAGGGGGATCGACGAGCAGTACTTC
CDR3 protein: CASSARGIDEQYF
clone size: .
V gene: TRBV6-1
J gene: TRBJ2-7
D gene: TRBD1

CDR3 DNA: TGTGCCAGCAGCTTAGCGCCGGGGTATGATGGCTACACCTTC
CDR3 protein: CASSLAPGYDGYTF
clone size: .
V gene: TRBV7-9
J gene: TRBJ1-2
D gene: .

CDR3 DNA: TGCAGTGCTAGAGAGGGCGTCGAGCAGTACTTC
CDR3 protein: CSAREGVEQYF
clone size: .
V gene: TRBV20-1
J gene: TRBJ2-7
D gene: .